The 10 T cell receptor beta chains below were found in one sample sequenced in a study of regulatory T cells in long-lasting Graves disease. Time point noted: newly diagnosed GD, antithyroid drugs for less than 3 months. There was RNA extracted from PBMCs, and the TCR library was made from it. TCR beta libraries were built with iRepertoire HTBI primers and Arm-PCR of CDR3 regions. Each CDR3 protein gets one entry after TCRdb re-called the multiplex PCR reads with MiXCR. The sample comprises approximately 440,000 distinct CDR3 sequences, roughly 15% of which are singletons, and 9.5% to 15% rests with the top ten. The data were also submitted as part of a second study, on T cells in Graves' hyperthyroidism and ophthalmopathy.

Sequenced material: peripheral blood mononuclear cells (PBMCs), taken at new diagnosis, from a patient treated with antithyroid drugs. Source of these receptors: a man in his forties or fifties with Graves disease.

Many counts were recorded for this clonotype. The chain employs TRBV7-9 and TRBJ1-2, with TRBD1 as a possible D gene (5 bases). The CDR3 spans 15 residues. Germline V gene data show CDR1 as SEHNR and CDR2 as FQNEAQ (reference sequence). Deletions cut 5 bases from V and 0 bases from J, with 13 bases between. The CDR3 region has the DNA TGTGCCAGCAGCCAGACAGCTACAGCTAACTATGGCTACACCTTC. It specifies CASSQTATANYGYTF.

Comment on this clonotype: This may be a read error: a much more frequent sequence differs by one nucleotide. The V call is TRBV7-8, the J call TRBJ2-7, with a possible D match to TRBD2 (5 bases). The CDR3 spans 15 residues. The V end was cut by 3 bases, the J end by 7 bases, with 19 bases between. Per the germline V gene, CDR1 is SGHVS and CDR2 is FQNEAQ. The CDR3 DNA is TGTGCCAGCAGCTTCTTTGCTAGCTCCTACAATGAGCAGTACTTC. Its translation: CASSFFASSYNEQYF. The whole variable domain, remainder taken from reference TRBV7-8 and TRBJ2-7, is GAGVSQSPRYKVAKRGQDVALRCDPISGHVSLFWYQQALGQGPEFLTYFQNEAQLDKSGLPSDRFFAERPEGSVSTLKIQRTQQEDSAVYLCASSFFASSYNEQYFGPGTRLTVT.

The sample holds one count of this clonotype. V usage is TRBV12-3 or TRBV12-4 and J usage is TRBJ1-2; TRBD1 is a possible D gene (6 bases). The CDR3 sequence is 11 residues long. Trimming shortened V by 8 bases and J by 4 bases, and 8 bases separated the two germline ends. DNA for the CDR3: TGTGCCAGCCTCAGGGGCTATGGCTACACCTTC. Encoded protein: CASLRGYGYTF.

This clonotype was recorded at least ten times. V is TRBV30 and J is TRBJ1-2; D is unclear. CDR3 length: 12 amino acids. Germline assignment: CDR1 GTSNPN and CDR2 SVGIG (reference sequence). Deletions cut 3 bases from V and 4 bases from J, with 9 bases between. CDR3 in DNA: TGTGCCTGGAGGGACCGGGGCTATGGCTACACCTTC. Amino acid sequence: CAWRDRGYGYTF.

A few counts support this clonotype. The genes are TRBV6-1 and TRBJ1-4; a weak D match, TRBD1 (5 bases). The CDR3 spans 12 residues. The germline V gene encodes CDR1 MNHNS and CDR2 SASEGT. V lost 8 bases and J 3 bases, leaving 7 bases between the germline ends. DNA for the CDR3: TGTGCCAGCCGCAGGGCTAATGAAAAACTGTTTTTT. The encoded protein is CASRRANEKLFF.

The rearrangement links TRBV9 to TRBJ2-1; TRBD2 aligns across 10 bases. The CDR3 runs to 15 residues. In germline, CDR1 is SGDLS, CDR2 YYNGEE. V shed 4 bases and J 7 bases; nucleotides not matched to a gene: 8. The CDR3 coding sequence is TGTGCCAGCAGCAAAGCGGGAGGGCCGGGTAATGAGCAGTTCTTC. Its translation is CASSKAGGPGNEQFF.

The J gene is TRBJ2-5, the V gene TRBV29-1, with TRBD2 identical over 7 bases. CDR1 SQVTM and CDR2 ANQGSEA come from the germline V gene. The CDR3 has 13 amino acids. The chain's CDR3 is CSASLAARETQYF. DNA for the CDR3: TGCAGTGCAAGTCTAGCGGCCAGAGAGACCCAGTACTTC.

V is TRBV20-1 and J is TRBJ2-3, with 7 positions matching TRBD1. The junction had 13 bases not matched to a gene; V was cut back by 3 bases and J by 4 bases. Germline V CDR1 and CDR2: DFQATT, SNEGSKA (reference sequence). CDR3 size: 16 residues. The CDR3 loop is CSASKRGPGGADTQYF. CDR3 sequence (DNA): TGCAGTGCTAGCAAGAGAGGACCAGGGGGAGCAGATACGCAGTATTTT.

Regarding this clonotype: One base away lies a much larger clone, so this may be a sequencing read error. The CDR3 bases are TGTGCCAGCAGCCCCCTGCGGGACAGACCCTACGAGCAGTTCTTC. Amino acid sequence: CASSPLRDRPYEQFF. The chain carries TRBV11-1 and TRBJ2-1; a weak D match, TRBD1 (7 bases). Trimming removed 5 bases from V and 10 bases from J, with 21 bases in between. The CDR3 totals 15 residues. From germline, CDR1 is SGHAT and CDR2 FQDESV (reference sequence). Together with reference TRBV11-1 and TRBJ2-1, the CDR3 gives the full variable domain: EAEVAQSPRYKITEKSQAVAFWCDPISGHATLYWYRQILGQGPELLVQFQDESVVDDSQLPKDRFSAERLKGVDSTLKIQPAELGDSAMYLCASSPLRDRPYEQFFGPGTRLTVL.

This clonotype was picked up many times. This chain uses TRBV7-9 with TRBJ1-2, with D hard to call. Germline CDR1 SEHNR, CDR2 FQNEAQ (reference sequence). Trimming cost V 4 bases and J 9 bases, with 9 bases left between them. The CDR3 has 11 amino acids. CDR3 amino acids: CASSYTESYTF. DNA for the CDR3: TGTGCCAGCAGCTACACCGAGAGCTACACCTTC.